The source of this TCR beta chain is a study of spatial heterogeneity in lung cancer. Study-wide background: Mean representation of each unique TCR and UMI combination in the raw reads exceeded 9.5 occurrences.

Time point in this sample: sample taken at primary tumor resection. Tumor, nontumor lung or frozen PBMC supplied whole RNA that was sequenced unsorted. Patients with untreated early-stage non-small cell lung cancer, numbering 72, were the donors. The V end lost 5 bases, the J end lost 10 bases, and 7 bases lay between the germline ends. The germline V gene has CDR1 MDHEN and CDR2 SYDVKM. The CDR3 has 10 amino acids. This clonotype is judged medium-sized. This beta chain came through as a stray read in a library set up for alpha chains, and its size says little. Every TCR cDNA molecule bore a unique molecular identifier. A single record per CDR3 protein comes from TCRdb applying MiXCR to the 5' RACE reads. The data show roughly 3,700 distinct CDR3 sequences, around 24% seen once.

The TCR sequence derives from a female donor with early-stage non-small cell lung cancer. Specimen: PBMCs, collected at surgery. The genes are TRBV28 and TRBJ2-3; D is unresolved. The CDR3 coding sequence is TGTGCCAGCAGTGACCAACCGCAGTATTTT. This translates into CASSDQPQYF.